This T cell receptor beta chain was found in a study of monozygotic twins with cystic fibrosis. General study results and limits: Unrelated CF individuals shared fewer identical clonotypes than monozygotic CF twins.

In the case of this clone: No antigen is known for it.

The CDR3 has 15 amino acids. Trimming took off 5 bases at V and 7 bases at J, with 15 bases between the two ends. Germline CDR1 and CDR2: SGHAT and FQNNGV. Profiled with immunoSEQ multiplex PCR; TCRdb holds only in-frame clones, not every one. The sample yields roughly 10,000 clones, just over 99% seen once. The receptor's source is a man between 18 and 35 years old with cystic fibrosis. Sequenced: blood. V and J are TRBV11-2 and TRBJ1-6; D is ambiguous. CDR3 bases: TGTGCCAGCAGCCCTGGGCCACGCGCGAATTCACCCCTCCACTTT. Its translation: CASSPGPRANSPLHF.